Shown below are 25 T cell receptor beta chains from a single sample sequenced in a study of tissue T cells after allogeneic stem cell transplantation. The protocol was immunoSEQ multiplex PCR, while the TCRdb copy is restricted to in-frame clones and leaves out a portion. The sample has about 4,000 clones, approximately 45% seen once. Time point denoted: mouse harvest day 14 after allogeneic transplant. Mouse grafts combined 10^7 T-cell-depleted bone marrow cells with 10^6 splenic CD5+ T cells. The sequenced sample was gut tissue. The receptors derive from a female BALB/c mouse given C57BL/6 T cells with graft-versus-host disease after an allogeneic hematopoietic cell transplant.

About this clone itself: Genes here carry mouse names. Read data end 1 residue before the CDR3 end; the end is taken from the germline J gene. The rearrangement links TRBV14 to TRBJ1-3; tentatively, D is TRBD1 (6 bases). Trimming pared 4 bases from V and 0 bases from J, leaving 11 bases between. The CDR3 spans 15 residues. Germline values: CDR1 SGHDT, CDR2 FRDEAV. CDR3 DNA, as far as it was read: TGTGCCAGCAGTCCGGGACATCTTTCTGGAAATACGCTCTAT. Encoded protein: CASSPGHLSGNTLY. The entire CDR3 reads CASSPGHLSGNTLYF.

Concerning this clone: Germline and genes here are mouse. From the germline J gene comes the end of the CDR3, since the read stops 1 residue before it. This rearrangement joins TRBV2 to TRBJ2-7; 9 bases agree with TRBD1. The CDR3 has 13 amino acids. V lost 6 bases to trimming and J lost 3 bases; unmatched junction nucleotides: 3. The germline V gene has CDR1 LGHNA and CDR2 YSYQKL. CDR3 sequence: CASSLTGGYEQYF. The covered CDR3 bases are TGTGCCAGCAGTCTGACAGGGGGCTATGAACAGTAC.

Concerning this clone itself: These gene names are mouse names. The read ends 1 residue early relative to the CDR3; the germline J gene fills the gap. This chain uses TRBV26 with TRBJ1-2; D ambiguous. Trimming cost V 2 bases and J 1 base, with 5 bases left between them. The CDR3 has 13 residues. CDR1 and CDR2 from the germline V gene are KGHPV and FQNQEV (reference sequence). The CDR3 bases that were read are TGTGCCAGCAGTCTGGGCAGAAACTCCGACTACACC. This sequence encodes CASSLGRNSDYT. In full, the CDR3 is CASSLGRNSDYTF.

This clone is medium-sized (0.01 to 0.1%). Gene names and germline match the mouse. The CDR3 extends 1 residue past the end of the read, so its final part is completed from the germline J gene. V and J are TRBV26 and TRBJ2-5; D is ambiguous. This CDR3 region has 13 residues. Germline-derived CDR1 and CDR2 are KGHPV and FQNQEV (reference sequence). The V end lost 2 bases, the J end lost 3 bases, and 6 bases lay between the germline ends. Incomplete CDR3 DNA: TGTGCCAGCAGTCTGCTGGAACAAGACACCCAGTAC. It translates to CASSLLEQDTQY. The entire CDR3 reads CASSLLEQDTQYF.

With regard to this clone: Germline and genes here are mouse. The CDR3 is cut off 1 residue early in the read; its end comes from the germline J gene. V usage is TRBV5 and J usage is TRBJ2-1; 11 nucleotides agree with TRBD2. CDR3 length: 16 amino acids. Germline-derived CDR1 and CDR2 are LGHNA and YNLKQL (reference sequence). The ends lost 4 bases at V and 0 bases at J; junction bases unmatched: 2. The CDR3 reads CASSRLGGVNYAEQFF. CDR3 bases read: TGTGCCAGCAGCCGACTGGGGGGGGTTAACTATGCTGAGCAGTTC.

This clone is medium-sized. Gene names follow the mouse nomenclature. The CDR3 is cut off 1 residue early in the read; its end comes from the germline J gene. The V call is TRBV13-3, the J call TRBJ2-4; 9 positions agree with TRBD1. CDR3 length equals 16 residues. Unmatched junction bases numbered 6, after V lost 4 bases and J lost 0 bases. The V gene's germline CDR1 is NNHDY and CDR2 SYVADS. CDR3 DNA (partial): TGTGCCAGCAGTCCGGGACAGGGAACTAGTCAAAACACCTTGTAC. As protein: CASSPGQGTSQNTLY. The entire CDR3 is CASSPGQGTSQNTLYF. The full variable domain, completed using reference TRBV13-3 and TRBJ2-4, is EAAVTQSPRSKVAVTGGKVTLSCHQTNNHDYMYWYRQDTGHGLRLIHYSYVADSTEKGDIPDGYKASRPSQENFSLILELASLSQTAVYFCASSPGQGTSQNTLYFGAGTRLSVL.

As for this clone: Gene names are the mouse ones. The read terminates 1 residue ahead of where the CDR3 ends, so the germline J gene completes it. J is TRBJ1-1 and V is TRBV26; D ambiguous. Germline values: CDR1 KGHPV, CDR2 FQNQEV (reference sequence). The CDR3 has 14 residues. Deletions cut 0 bases from V and 0 bases from J, with 5 bases between. Incomplete CDR3 DNA: TGTGCCAGCAGTCTGTCGGCTGCAAACACAGAAGTCTTC. Translation gives CASSLSAANTEVF. The whole CDR3 reads CASSLSAANTEVFF.

On this clone: Gene names and germline refer to mouse. The sequenced fragment ends 1 residue before the CDR3 boundary, so the rest is inferred from the germline J gene. The rearrangement joins TRBV3 to TRBJ1-3, with D possibly matching TRBD1 (5 bases). The CDR3 runs 14 residues. The V gene lost 5 bases and the J gene lost 0 bases, with 8 bases spanning the gap. CDR1 and CDR2 (germline): SNHLY, FYNGKV (reference sequence). The CDR3 here is CASSPTVSGNTLYF. CDR3 DNA (partial): TGTGCCAGCAGCCCGACAGTTTCTGGAAATACGCTCTAT.

This clone is a singleton in its sample. Gene and germline names: mouse. The read terminates 1 residue before the CDR3 end, so the remaining end is supplied by the germline J gene. The chain carries TRBV23 and TRBJ1-1; the D call in the table, TRBD1, was not verified against the DNA. This CDR3 contains 13 residues. Looked up from germline, CDR1 is KGHTA and CDR2 is FQNQQP. CDR3 DNA, as far as it was read: TGCTCCAGCAAGGGACAGGGCAACACAGAAGTCTTC. Protein: CSSKGQGNTEVF. The full CDR3 protein is CSSKGQGNTEVFF.

A few counts support this clone. Genes and germline are mouse. The CDR3 sequence: CASGDQGSNERLFF. The part of the CDR3 DNA that was read is TGTGCCAGCGGTGATCAGGGGTCCAACGAAAGATTATTT. The chain employs TRBV13-2 and TRBJ1-4; the D gene is possibly TRBD1 (6 bases). The read ends 1 residue early relative to the CDR3; the germline J gene fills the gap. V was pared by 1 base and J by 2 bases, with 6 bases between. The CDR3 has 14 amino acids. Looked up from germline, CDR1 is NNHNN and CDR2 is SYGAGS (reference sequence).

This clone showed up just a few times. The genes are named according to mouse. The read is 1 residue too short to cover the CDR3 end, so that end is filled in from the germline J gene. The V and J genes are TRBV26 and TRBJ1-3; D perhaps matches TRBD1 (6 bases). The CDR3 covers 15 residues. V was cut by 6 bases and J by 0 bases, with 12 bases left in between. In germline, CDR1 is KGHPV, CDR2 FQNQEV (reference sequence). CDR3 sequence: CASSPRGRSGNTLYF. The covered CDR3 bases are TGTGCCAGCAGCCCCAGGGGCCGTTCTGGAAATACGCTCTAT.

This clone was observed a few times. The germline and genes are mouse ones. Sequencing ends 1 residue short of the CDR3 end; the germline J gene provides the rest. The rearrangement links TRBV16 to TRBJ2-7; TRBD2 agrees at 8 bases. The V gene's germline CDR1 is SGHSA and CDR2 FRNQAP. Trimming at V came to 4 bases and at J to 3 bases, leaving 5 bases not matched to a gene. CDR3 length equals 14 residues. The sequenced CDR3 bases are TGTGCAAGCAGCTCCTGGGGGGCCCTCTATGAACAGTAC. Its protein is CASSSWGALYEQY. The entire CDR3 protein reads CASSSWGALYEQYF.

As for this clone: The gene names given are mouse names. The CDR3 is cut off 1 residue early in the read; its end comes from the germline J gene. V and J are TRBV13-2 and TRBJ2-4, with 11 positions matching TRBD1. The ends lost 4 bases at V and 2 bases at J; junction bases unmatched: 3. There are 15 residues in the CDR3. Germline CDR1 reads NNHNN; CDR2 reads SYGAGS (reference sequence). CDR3 amino acids: CASGRDRGYQNTLYF. The DNA read from the CDR3 is TGTGCCAGCGGTCGGGACAGGGGGTATCAAAACACCTTGTAC.

A word on this clone: The gene names here belong to mouse. The CDR3 bases that were read are TGTGCCAGCAGCATGGGACAAAACACCGGGCAGCTCTAC. This codes for CASSMGQNTGQLY. The entire CDR3 sequence reads CASSMGQNTGQLYF. The chain uses TRBV4 and TRBJ2-2; the D gene is possibly TRBD1 (6 bases). The CDR3 end is not reached by the read, which stops 1 residue before it; the germline J gene fills it in. V was shortened by 5 bases and J by 1 base, with 8 bases between the two germline ends. This CDR3 region has 14 residues. Germline CDR1 and CDR2: LGHDT and YNNKQL (reference sequence). Full variable domain (remainder filled in from reference TRBV4 and TRBJ2-2): ETAVFQTPNYHVTQVGNEVSFNCKQTLGHDTMYWYKQDSKKLLKIMFSYNNKQLIVNETVPRRFSPQSSDKAHLNLRIKSVEPEDSAVYLCASSMGQNTGQLYFGEGSKLTVL.

This clone was seen a handful of times. Gene and germline names: mouse. With the read ending 1 residue before the CDR3 end, the germline J gene is used to fill in that end. The V and J genes are TRBV2 and TRBJ2-3; D remains unclear. The V end was cut by 0 bases, the J end by 0 bases, with 7 bases between. The germline gives CDR1 LGHNA, CDR2 YSYQKL. CDR3 size: 15 residues. The CDR3 sequence is CASSQDWFSAETLYF. CDR3 DNA, as far as it was read: TGTGCCAGCAGCCAAGACTGGTTTAGTGCAGAAACGCTGTAT.

As for this clone: Gene names and germline match the mouse. The CDR3 here is CASSSSPQGWSDYTF. The sequenced part of the CDR3 DNA is TGTGCTAGCAGTTCCTCTCCACAGGGGTGGTCCGACTACACC. The J gene is TRBJ1-2, the V gene TRBV29; 7 nucleotides align to TRBD1. The CDR3 end is not reached by the read, which stops 1 residue before it; the germline J gene fills it in. Germline V gene lookup returns CDR1 MSHET and CDR2 SYDVDS. The CDR3 is 15 residues long. Unmatched junction bases numbered 10, after V lost 4 bases and J lost 5 bases.

There are a few counts of this clone. Gene names denote mouse genes. Sequencing ends 1 residue short of the CDR3 end; the germline J gene provides the rest. The rearrangement uses TRBV26 and TRBJ2-7; 7 bases agree with TRBD1. The CDR3 has 13 residues. The J segment lost 0 bases and the V segment lost 6 bases, leaving 2 bases of the junction unmatched. Germline CDR1 reads KGHPV; CDR2 reads FQNQEV (reference sequence). Here the CDR3 reads CASRRDSSYEQYF. CDR3 bases read: TGTGCCAGCAGACGGGACAGCTCCTATGAACAGTAC. The full variable domain, completed using reference TRBV26 and TRBJ2-7, is NSKVIQTPRYLVKGQGQKAKMRCIPEKGHPVVFWYQQNKNNEFKFLINFQNQEVLQQIDMTEKRFSAECPSNSPCSLEIQSSEAGDSALYLCASRRDSSYEQYFGPGTRLTVL.

For this clone: Mouse gene names apply. The read finishes 1 residue shy of the CDR3 end, and the germline J gene is used to complete it. This chain links TRBV12-1 with TRBJ2-2; 9 positions agree with TRBD2. This CDR3 has 15 amino acids. The trim removed 2 bases at V and 4 bases at J, leaving 4 bases unmatched. CDR1 SGHSN and CDR2 HYEKVE come from the germline V gene. The covered CDR3 bases are TGTGCCAGCTCTCCCCGGACTGGGGCCACCGGGCAGCTCTAC. Its protein is CASSPRTGATGQLY. The CDR3 reads in full as CASSPRTGATGQLYF.

Remarks on this clone: Mouse gene names and germline throughout. From the germline J gene comes the end of the CDR3, since the read stops 1 residue before it. The V call is TRBV3, the J call TRBJ2-4; 7 bases match TRBD2. J was trimmed by 1 base and V by 1 base; bases with no gene match: 2. There are 15 residues in the CDR3. Germline values: CDR1 SNHLY, CDR2 FYNGKV (reference sequence). CDR3 bases read: TGTGCCAGCAGCTTAGTGCTGGGGGGTCAAAACACCTTGTAC. Translation gives CASSLVLGGQNTLY. The complete CDR3 protein is CASSLVLGGQNTLYF.

In this sample, this clone is medium-sized (0.01 to 0.1%). The gene symbols are mouse symbols. The CDR3 extends 1 residue past the end of the read, so its final part is completed from the germline J gene. The chain couples TRBV2 to TRBJ1-4; D unclear. The germline gives CDR1 LGHNA, CDR2 YSYQKL. The V end lost 2 bases, the J end lost 0 bases, and 7 bases lay between the germline ends. The CDR3 loop spans 15 amino acids. Incomplete CDR3 DNA: TGTGCCAGCAGCCAATGGGGTATTTCCAACGAAAGATTATTT. The encoded protein is CASSQWGISNERLF. The whole CDR3 is CASSQWGISNERLFF.

This clone appeared a few times. Mouse germline and gene names are used. The read ends 1 residue before the CDR3 terminus; that terminus is restored from the germline J gene. The V gene is TRBV26, the J gene TRBJ2-7; 12 bases align to TRBD1. Looked up from germline, CDR1 is KGHPV and CDR2 is FQNQEV (reference sequence). The CDR3 totals 14 residues. The V and J ends lost 4 bases and 7 bases, in that order; junction bases with no gene match: 5. The chain's CDR3 is CASSPGQGAREQYF. The sequenced part of the CDR3 DNA is TGTGCCAGCAGTCCGGGACAGGGGGCGAGGGAACAGTAC. The complete variable domain, with remaining parts taken from reference TRBV26 and TRBJ2-7, reads NSKVIQTPRYLVKGQGQKAKMRCIPEKGHPVVFWYQQNKNNEFKFLINFQNQEVLQQIDMTEKRFSAECPSNSPCSLEIQSSEAGDSALYLCASSPGQGAREQYFGPGTRLTVL.

To note about this clone: Gene names are the mouse ones. Read coverage stops 1 residue before the CDR3 terminus; the germline J gene supplies the remainder. The genes are TRBV15 and TRBJ2-3; D uncertain. The germline V gene encodes CDR1 SGHND and CDR2 FRSKSL. The germline V and J ends were trimmed by 2 bases and 4 bases, with 4 bases remaining between them. The CDR3 is made up of 12 amino acids. CDR3 DNA, as far as it was read: TGTGCCAGCAGTTTAACATCAGAAACGCTGTAT. Residues: CASSLTSETLY. The whole CDR3 is CASSLTSETLYF.

This clone has only a few counts. Each gene name is a mouse one. Read coverage stops 1 residue before the CDR3 terminus; the germline J gene supplies the remainder. This chain links TRBV3 with TRBJ2-7, with D uncertain. Germline V gene data show CDR1 as SNHLY and CDR2 as FYNGKV (reference sequence). The ends were cut back, 4 bases at V and 3 bases at J, with 7 bases in the middle. The CDR3 sequence is 12 residues long. The CDR3 protein is CASSSDFYEQYF. CDR3 bases read: TGTGCCAGCAGCTCCGACTTCTATGAACAGTAC.

This clone has only a few counts. Gene names and germline match the mouse. The read stops 1 residue short of the end of the CDR3; the missing end is completed from the germline J gene. The chain joins TRBV1 to TRBJ1-3; TRBD1 agrees at 9 bases. With V trimmed by 1 base and J by 2 bases, 3 bases remained unmatched. CDR1 NSQYPW and CDR2 LRSPGD come from the germline V gene (reference sequence). This CDR3 contains 16 residues. CDR3 region: CTCSAAGTGTGNTLYF. The part of the CDR3 DNA that was read is TGCACCTGCAGTGCAGCCGGGACAGGGACTGGAAATACGCTCTAT.

With regard to this clone: Gene labels here are mouse ones. The read ends 1 residue before the CDR3 terminus; that terminus is restored from the germline J gene. The rearrangement uses TRBV26 and TRBJ2-5; maybe TRBD1 (5 bases). The CDR3 consists of 14 residues. Looked up from germline, CDR1 is KGHPV and CDR2 is FQNQEV (reference sequence). Trimming left V 4 bases short and J 0 bases short, with 8 bases between. The covered CDR3 bases are TGTGCCAGCAGTCCACAGGTTAACCAAGACACCCAGTAC. This codes for CASSPQVNQDTQY. The entire CDR3 protein is CASSPQVNQDTQYF.